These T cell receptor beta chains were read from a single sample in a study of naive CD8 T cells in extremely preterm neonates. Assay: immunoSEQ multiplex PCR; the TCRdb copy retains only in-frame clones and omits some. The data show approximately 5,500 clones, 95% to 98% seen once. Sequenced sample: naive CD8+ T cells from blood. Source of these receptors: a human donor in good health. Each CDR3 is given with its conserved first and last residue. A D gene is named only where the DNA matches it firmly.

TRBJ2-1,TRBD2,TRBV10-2,CASSESQGTSGSIDEQFF,TGCGCCAGCAGTGAGTCGCAAGGGACTAGCGGGAGTATCGATGAGCAGTTCTTC
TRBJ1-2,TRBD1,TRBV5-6,CASSFRTGLGYGYTF,TGTGCCAGCAGCTTTCGGACAGGGCTGGGGTATGGCTACACCTTC
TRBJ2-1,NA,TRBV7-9,CASSLAGHYNEQFF,TGTGCCAGCAGCTTAGCGGGACATTACAATGAGCAGTTCTTC
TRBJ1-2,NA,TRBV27,CASSSAGQLNYGYTF,TGTGCCAGCAGTTCTGCCGGACAGTTAAACTATGGCTACACCTTC
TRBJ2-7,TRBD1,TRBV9,CASSVGTGFGHEQYF,TGTGCCAGCAGCGTGGGGACAGGGTTTGGCCACGAGCAGTACTTC
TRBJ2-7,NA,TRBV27,CASSSRDNSYEQYF,TGTGCCAGCAGCAGCCGGGACAACTCCTACGAGCAGTACTTC
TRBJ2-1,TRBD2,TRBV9,CASSASGRYNEQFF,TGTGCCAGCAGCGCGAGCGGGAGATACAATGAGCAGTTCTTC
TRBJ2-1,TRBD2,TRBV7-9,CASSHYTSGRYNEQFF,TGTGCCAGCAGCCATTACACTAGCGGGAGATACAATGAGCAGTTCTTC
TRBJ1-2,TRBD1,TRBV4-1,CASSHPGQDGYTF,TGCGCCAGCAGCCACCCGGGACAGGATGGCTACACCTTC
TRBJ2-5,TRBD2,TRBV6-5,CASRTGGRETQYF,TGTGCCAGCAGGACCGGGGGGAGGGAGACCCAGTACTTC
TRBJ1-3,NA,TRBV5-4,CASSSSEGRGTPSGNTIYF,TGTGCCAGCAGCTCCTCCGAGGGGAGGGGAACTCCATCTGGAAACACCATATATTTT
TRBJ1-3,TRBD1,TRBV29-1,CSVVGTGPSGNTIYF,TGCAGCGTTGTCGGGACAGGGCCCTCTGGAAACACCATATATTTT
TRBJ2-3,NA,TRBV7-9,CASSLAQGVTPTDTQYF,TGTGCCAGCAGCTTAGCGCAAGGGGTGACCCCGACAGATACGCAGTATTTT